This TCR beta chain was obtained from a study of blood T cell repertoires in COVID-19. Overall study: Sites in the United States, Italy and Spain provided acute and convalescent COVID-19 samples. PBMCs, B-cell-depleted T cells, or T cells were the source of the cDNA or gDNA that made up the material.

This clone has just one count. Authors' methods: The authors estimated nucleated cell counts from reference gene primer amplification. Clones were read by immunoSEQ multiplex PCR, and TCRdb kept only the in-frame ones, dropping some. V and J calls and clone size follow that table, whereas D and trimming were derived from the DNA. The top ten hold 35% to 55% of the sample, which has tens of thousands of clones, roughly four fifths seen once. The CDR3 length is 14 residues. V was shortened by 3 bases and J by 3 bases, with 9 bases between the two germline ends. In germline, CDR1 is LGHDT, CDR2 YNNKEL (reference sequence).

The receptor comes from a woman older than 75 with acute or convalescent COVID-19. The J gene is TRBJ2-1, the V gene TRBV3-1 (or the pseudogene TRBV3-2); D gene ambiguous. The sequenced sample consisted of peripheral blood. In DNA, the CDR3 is TGTGCCAGCAGCCAGCTGAGTGGCTACAATGAGCAGTTCTTC. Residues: CASSQLSGYNEQFF.